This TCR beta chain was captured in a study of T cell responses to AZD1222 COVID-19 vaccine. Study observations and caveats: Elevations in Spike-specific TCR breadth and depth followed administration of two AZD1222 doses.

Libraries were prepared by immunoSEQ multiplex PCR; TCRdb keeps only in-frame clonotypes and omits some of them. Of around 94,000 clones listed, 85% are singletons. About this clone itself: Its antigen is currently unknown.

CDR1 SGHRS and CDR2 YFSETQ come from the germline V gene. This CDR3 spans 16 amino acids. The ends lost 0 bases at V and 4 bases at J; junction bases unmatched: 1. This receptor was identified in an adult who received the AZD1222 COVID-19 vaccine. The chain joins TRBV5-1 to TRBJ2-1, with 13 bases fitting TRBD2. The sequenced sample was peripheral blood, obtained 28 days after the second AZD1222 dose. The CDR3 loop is CASSLEGLAGYNEQFF. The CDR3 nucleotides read TGCGCCAGCAGCTTGGAGGGACTAGCGGGGTACAATGAGCAGTTCTTC.